This passage covers 22 T cell receptor beta chains from one sample sequenced in a study of cytomegalovirus exposure and HLA in healthy donors. Amplification used 60 Vbeta primers and 13 Jbeta primers. Method: immunoSEQ multiplex PCR; TCRdb's copy keeps in-frame clones and lacks some. This table holds around 180,000 clones, roughly 84% found once. The sequencing sample was made of PBMCs. The origin of the receptors is a girl under three years old in good health and CMV-seronegative.

Worth noting for this clone: Different DNA sequences within this sample yield the same CDR3. The gene calls are TRBV6-5 and TRBJ1-1, with D unclear. In germline, CDR1 is MNHEY, CDR2 SVGAGI. The CDR3 runs 13 residues. V lost 2 bases and J 2 bases, leaving 6 bases between the germline ends. This chain's CDR3 is CASSYRRNTEAFF. CDR3 nucleotides: TGTGCCAGCAGTTACCGCAGAAACACTGAAGCTTTCTTT.

This chain connects TRBV4-1 to TRBJ2-1, with unresolved D. Trimming shortened V by 4 bases and J by 5 bases, and 15 bases separated the two germline ends. The germline CDR1 and CDR2 sequences are MGHRA and YSYEKL. The CDR3 runs 15 residues. This CDR3 reads CASSPSPLVNNEQFF. The DNA for the CDR3 is TGCGCCAGCAGCCCCTCCCCCCTAGTGAACAATGAGCAGTTCTTC.

The chain recombines TRBV11-3 with TRBJ2-1, with D perhaps TRBD2 (5 bases). V lost 5 bases and J lost 1, with 15 bases in between. Germline assignment: CDR1 SGHNT and CDR2 YENEEA. The length of the CDR3 is 16 residues. The CDR3 sequence: CASSPKGSGSYNEQFF. CDR3 DNA: TGTGCCAGCAGCCCTAAGGGAAGCGGTTCCTACAATGAGCAGTTCTTC.

This chain joins TRBV6-1 and TRBJ2-5, with a weak D call TRBD1 (6 bases). This CDR3 region has 14 residues. V was clipped by 3 bases and J by 5 bases, with 13 bases between them. Germline assignment: CDR1 MNHNS and CDR2 SASEGT. CDR3 residues: CASSDRGSGETQYF. Here the CDR3 DNA reads TGTGCCAGCAGTGACAGGGGTAGTGGCGAGACCCAGTACTTC.

The rearrangement links TRBV2 to TRBJ2-5, with TRBD1 matching 10 bases. The better agreement between TRBJ2-7 and the DNA end casts doubt on the J call. The CDR3 spans 15 residues. CDR1 is SNHLY, CDR2 FYNNEI, per germline. This CDR3 reads CASTRGQGTFDEQYF. Written as DNA, the CDR3 is TGTGCCAGCACCCGGGGACAGGGGACGTTCGACGAGCAGTACTTC.

This clone was counted a single time. The chain joins TRBV2 to TRBJ1-1; maybe TRBD1 (5 bases). Germline CDR1 reads SNHLY; CDR2 reads FYNNEI. V was pared by 6 bases and J by 1 base, with 12 bases between. The CDR3 has 14 residues. CDR3 sequence (DNA): TGTGCCAGCAGGAAGGGTGGGGCGAACACTGAAGCTTTCTTT. Its translation: CASRKGGANTEAFF.

The chain couples TRBV7-9 to TRBJ2-2; TRBD2 aligns across 11 bases. The CDR3 spans 17 residues. The junction had 9 bases not matched to a gene; V was cut back by 5 bases and J by 4 bases. Germline V lookup: CDR1 SEHNR, CDR2 FQNEAQ (reference sequence). CDR3 in amino acids: CASSEKGLAVRTGELFF. In DNA, the CDR3 is TGTGCCAGCAGCGAAAAGGGACTAGCGGTCCGCACCGGGGAGCTGTTTTTT.

J is TRBJ1-1 and V is TRBV30; D is unresolved. CDR1 is GTSNPN, CDR2 SVGIG, per germline (reference sequence). Trimming cost V 0 bases and J 7 bases, with 12 bases left between them. CDR3 length equals 13 residues. The CDR3 DNA reads TGTGCCTGGAGTGTATCTGGGGAGAATGAAGCTTTCTTT. Amino acid sequence: CAWSVSGENEAFF.

In its sample, this clone was seen a few times. The chain has TRBV7-3 and TRBJ2-3, with 11 nucleotides matching TRBD2. The length of the CDR3 is 17 residues. CDR1 SGHTA and CDR2 FQGTGA come from the germline V gene. Trimming at V came to 2 bases and at J to 6 bases, leaving 10 bases not matched to a gene. The CDR3 DNA reads TGTGCCAGCAGCTTAGAACTAGCGGGAGCGATTACCGATACGCAGTATTTT. Amino acid sequence: CASSLELAGAITDTQYF.

The V gene is TRBV6-4, the J gene TRBJ2-7; D might be TRBD1 (5 bases). Germline loops: CDR1 MRHNA, CDR2 SNTAGT. The CDR3 length is 14 residues. The germline V and J ends were trimmed by 3 bases and 5 bases, with 14 bases remaining between them. CDR3 sequence reads: CASSEVGRAHEQYF. The CDR3 nucleotides read TGTGCCAGCAGTGAAGTCGGCAGGGCCCACGAGCAGTACTTC.

This clone was recorded a few times. The V and J genes are TRBV6-5 and TRBJ2-5; D perhaps matches TRBD2 (5 bases). The CDR3 length is 14 residues. The V and J ends lost 0 bases and 9 bases respectively, with 14 bases between them. The germline CDR1 and CDR2 sequences are MNHEY and SVGAGI. CDR3 region: CASSYSGPKGAQYF. DNA for the CDR3: TGTGCCAGCAGTTACTCGGGCCCGAAGGGAGCCCAGTACTTC.

The rearrangement links TRBV6-6 to TRBJ2-5, with no clear D. From germline, CDR1 is MNHNY and CDR2 SVGAGI (reference sequence). CDR3 size: 15 residues. Deletions cut 0 bases from V and 2 bases from J, with 10 bases between. CDR3 amino acids: CASSYSRLLQETQYF. The DNA for the CDR3 is TGTGCCAGCAGTTACTCGAGACTCCTTCAAGAGACCCAGTACTTC.

Only one count was recorded for this clone. The same CDR3 can be traced to other DNA sequences in this sample. This rearrangement joins TRBV11-2 to TRBJ1-3; possible D gene TRBD1, 6 bases. CDR1 is SGHAT and CDR2 is FQNNGV in the germline V gene. The CDR3 consists of 14 residues. Trimming took off 3 bases at V and 1 base at J, with 7 bases between the two ends. CDR3: CASSFTGSGNTIYF. CDR3 nucleotide sequence: TGTGCCAGCAGCTTTACAGGGTCTGGAAACACCATATATTTT.

This chain links TRBV19 with TRBJ1-4; a possible D gene is TRBD1 (5 bases). The germline V gene encodes CDR1 LNHDA and CDR2 SQIVND (reference sequence). CDR3 length: 13 residues. Deletions cut 1 base from V and 8 bases from J, with 8 bases between. The CDR3 loop is CASSIAGLEKLFF. The CDR3 DNA is TGTGCCAGTAGTATAGCAGGGTTGGAAAAACTGTTTTTT.

V usage is TRBV7-7 and J usage is TRBJ2-2, with D possibly matching TRBD1 (5 bases). Trimming removed 0 bases at V and 10 bases at J, with 12 bases between. CDR3 length equals 14 residues. Germline CDR1 is SSHAT and CDR2 is FNYEAQ (reference sequence). The DNA for the CDR3 is TGTGCCAGCAGCTTAGCTTTGGCAGGGAAGGAGCTGTTTTTT. Residues: CASSLALAGKELFF.

V gene TRBV25-1 combines with J gene TRBJ2-5, with TRBD2 as a possible D gene (5 bases). Germline CDR1 reads MGHDK; CDR2 reads SYGVNS. The CDR3 is made up of 15 amino acids. V gave up 6 bases and J gave up 5 bases, with 19 bases separating them. CDR3 sequence: CASSAGLRPLETQYF. As DNA, the CDR3 is TGTGCCAGCAGCGCAGGACTTCGTCCGCTGGAGACCCAGTACTTC.

This clone was seen just once. Distinct nucleotide sequences in the sample also encode this CDR3. The chain joins TRBV6-5 to TRBJ1-5; D remains ambiguous. The CDR3 loop spans 14 amino acids. V was shortened by 2 bases and J by 2 bases, with 7 bases between the two germline ends. Per germline, CDR1 MNHEY and CDR2 SVGAGI. The CDR3 DNA is TGTGCCAGCAGTTACGCGAGAGGCAATCAGCCCCAGCATTTT. As protein: CASSYARGNQPQHF.

The genes are TRBV5-1 and TRBJ1-3; 8 bases are shared with TRBD1. Trimming removed 1 base from V and 5 bases from J; junction bases left unmatched: 8. Germline CDR1 and CDR2: SGHRS and YFSETQ. The CDR3 contains 16 residues. CDR3 sequence (DNA): TGCGCCAGCAGCTTGCACGGACAGGGCGGGAGAAACACCATATATTTT. This translates into CASSLHGQGGRNTIYF.

V is TRBV4-1 and J is TRBJ2-7; maybe TRBD1 (6 bases). Germline V gives CDR1 MGHRA, CDR2 YSYEKL. Trimming took 1 base from V and 2 from J, leaving 15 bases between them. The CDR3 length is 16 residues. The CDR3 reads CASSQGGQFGAYEQYF. For the CDR3, the DNA is TGCGCCAGCAGCCAAGGTGGACAGTTTGGGGCCTACGAGCAGTACTTC.

The J gene is TRBJ2-7, the V gene TRBV10-3; 14 nucleotides match TRBD2. Germline-derived CDR1 and CDR2 are ENHRY and SYGVKD. This CDR3 spans 15 amino acids. This chain's CDR3 is CVSLGTSGGENEQYF. The CDR3 bases are TGTGTCTCATTGGGGACTAGCGGGGGAGAAAACGAGCAGTACTTC.

This clone is a singleton in its sample. J is TRBJ2-7 and V is TRBV27; 12 positions agree with TRBD2. With V trimmed by 10 bases and J by 0 bases, 19 bases remained unmatched. Germline V gene sequence: CDR1 MNHEY, CDR2 SMNVEV (reference sequence). The CDR3 loop spans 19 amino acids. The CDR3 reads CATPEPGLAGQSHSYEQYF. DNA of the CDR3: TGTGCCACCCCCGAACCGGGACTAGCGGGTCAATCACACTCCTACGAGCAGTACTTC.

V gene TRBV5-1 combines with J gene TRBJ1-1; TRBD1 aligns across 8 bases. Germline CDR1 is SGHRS and CDR2 is YFSETQ. The CDR3 length is 15 residues. J was trimmed by 0 bases and V by 4 bases; bases with no gene match: 5. Here the CDR3 reads CASSEQGGMNTEAFF. As DNA, the CDR3 is TGCGCCAGCAGCGAACAGGGGGGGATGAACACTGAAGCTTTCTTT.